The 9 T cell receptor beta chains in this list originate from one sample, sequenced in a study of naive and memory T cell subsets. An equimolar mix of two oligonucleotides served as the beta constant-region primer for TRBC1 and TRBC2. TCRdb itself ran the UMI-ligation and nested PCR reads through MiXCR, one entry per CDR3 protein. Here the sample spans tens of thousands of distinct CDR3 sequences, less than 15% being singletons. Sequences were obtained from central memory CD4+ T cells from blood. The receptors shown here come from a human donor in good health.

This clonotype has only a few counts. J is TRBJ2-5 and V is TRBV29-1, with TRBD2 matching 10 bases. With 3 bases clipped from V and 4 bases from J, the junction kept 2 bases outside the gene matches. Germline assignment: CDR1 SQVTM and CDR2 ANQGSEA. CDR3 length: 13 residues. CDR3 nucleotides: TGCAGCGTTGAGCTAGCGGGAGTAGAGACCCAGTACTTC. It is translated as CSVELAGVETQYF.

At least ten counts were recorded for this clonotype. The chain uses TRBV6-2 or TRBV6-3 and TRBJ2-3, with a tentative D call TRBD2 (6 bases). The ends were cut back, 8 bases at V and 6 bases at J, with 21 bases in the middle. Germline-derived CDR1 and CDR2 are MNHEY and SVGEGT. The CDR3 is made up of 15 amino acids. The CDR3 protein is CASAQRGGVTDTQYF. The DNA of the CDR3 is TGTGCCAGCGCCCAAAGGGGCGGGGTTACGGATACGCAGTATTTT.

This clonotype was picked up a small number of times. This sequence joins TRBV6-5 and TRBJ2-3, with TRBD1 as a possible D gene (6 bases). The CDR3 is 15 residues long. Trimming removed 5 bases from V and 2 bases from J, with 14 bases in between. Per germline, CDR1 MNHEY and CDR2 SVGAGI. The CDR3 region has the DNA TGTGCCAGCAGTGACTGGGACACTGACACAGATACGCAGTATTTT. Protein sequence: CASSDWDTDTDTQYF.

This clonotype was detected ten times or more. CDR3 sequence (DNA): TGTGCCAGTAGGGGGGACAGGGTTTCCACTGAAGCTTTCTTT. Its protein product is CASRGDRVSTEAFF. The rearrangement uses TRBV19 and TRBJ1-1; the match to TRBD1 covers 9 bases. CDR3 length equals 14 residues. Unmatched junction bases numbered 6, after V lost 6 bases and J lost 4 bases. Germline lookup yields CDR1 LNHDA and CDR2 SQIVND (reference sequence).

This clonotype was found a few times. The V and J genes are TRBV20-1 and TRBJ2-1; TRBD2 agrees at 7 bases. V dropped 6 bases and J dropped 2; count of bases not matched to a gene: 4. CDR3 size: 13 residues. From germline, CDR1 is DFQATT and CDR2 SNEGSKA (reference sequence). The CDR3 loop reads CSAASGPYNEQFF. The CDR3 DNA reads TGCAGTGCAGCTAGCGGTCCCTACAATGAGCAGTTCTTC.

This clonotype was seen only a few times. This rearrangement joins TRBV7-2 to TRBJ2-7, with D unresolved. The V end was cut by 8 bases, the J end by 0 bases, with 14 bases between. CDR3 length: 14 residues. CDR1 is SGHTA and CDR2 is FQGNSA in the germline V gene. CDR3 residues: CASRSSRSSYEQYF. The CDR3 DNA is TGTGCCAGCCGGTCGTCGAGGAGCTCCTACGAGCAGTACTTC.

The V gene is TRBV7-2, the J gene TRBJ2-3; 7 nucleotides match TRBD2. The CDR3 covers 17 residues. Germline CDR1 is SGHTA and CDR2 is FQGNSA. V dropped 1 base and J dropped 6; count of bases not matched to a gene: 13. This chain's CDR3 is CASSLGPVAGLGDTQYF. DNA of the CDR3: TGTGCCAGCAGCTTAGGCCCCGTAGCGGGTTTAGGGGATACGCAGTATTTT.

The table lists this clonotype with a few counts. This chain joins TRBV3-1 and TRBJ2-7; tentative D call: TRBD1 (5 bases). The V end was cut by 1 base, the J end by 6 bases, with 16 bases between. Germline loops: CDR1 LGHDT, CDR2 YNNKEL (reference sequence). This CDR3 spans 15 amino acids. CDR3 sequence: CASSQGWQGIGEQYF. The CDR3 DNA sequence: TGTGCCAGCAGCCAAGGTTGGCAGGGAATCGGCGAGCAGTACTTC.

The rearrangement joins TRBV12-3 or TRBV12-4 to TRBJ1-1; TRBD1 matches 9 bases. The CDR3 consists of 16 residues. The V segment lost 3 bases and the J segment 0 bases; nucleotides outside the gene matches: 5. CDR3 nucleotides: TGTGCCAGCAGTTTCCACAGGGGGCTAATGAACACTGAAGCTTTCTTT. Encoded protein: CASSFHRGLMNTEAFF.